Given below is one T cell receptor (beta chain) in context. This sample stems from a study of glioma-infiltrating T cells after dendritic cell vaccination. Selection required adequate fresh-frozen tumor tissue plus more than two years' survival data. Germline CDR1 reads SGHAT; CDR2 reads FQNNGV. The CDR3 consists of 19 residues. V dropped 2 bases and J dropped 0; count of bases not matched to a gene: 6. TCRdb keeps only in-frame clones here, not all; method: immunoSEQ multiplex PCR. The sample lists roughly 83,000 clones; under 90% were seen once. The genes are TRBV11-2 and TRBJ2-1; TRBD2 agrees at 14 bases. The input for sequencing was blood, taken before dendritic cell vaccination. The TCR was taken from a human donor with glioblastoma. CDR3 nucleotide sequence: TGTGCCAGCAGCTTAAGGACTAGCGGGAGGCCCCCCTCCTACAATGAGCAGTTCTTC. Encoded protein: CASSLRTSGRPPSYNEQFF.